This T cell receptor (beta chain) was observed in a study of control samples from healthy donors and cancer patients. The data were produced by immunoSEQ multiplex PCR, yet TCRdb's version contains in-frame clones alone and is incomplete. The sample lists about 50,000 clones, 93% occurring once. The V end lost 3 bases, the J end lost 4 bases, and 13 bases lay between the germline ends. Germline V gives CDR1 SGHRS, CDR2 YFSETQ. This CDR3 comprises 14 residues. Sequenced sample: PBMCs. The receptor was isolated from a woman between 45 and 65 years old with head and neck cancer. The genes are TRBV5-1 and TRBJ1-2; tentative D call: TRBD1 (6 bases). CDR3 DNA sequence: TGCGCCAGCAGCTCCGTGACAGGAAGCTATGGCTACACCTTC. Amino acid sequence: CASSSVTGSYGYTF.